Below are 31 T cell receptor beta chains sequenced from a single sample in a study of memory CD4+ T cells and cytomegalovirus serostatus. The sort gate was single viable CD3+CD4+CD8-CD45RO+ cells for memory CD4+ T cells. The data were produced by immunoSEQ multiplex PCR, yet TCRdb's version contains in-frame clones alone and is incomplete. Of some 87,000 clones listed, over 70% are singletons. The sequencing input was memory CD4+ T cells from blood. Receptor source: an adult in good health and CMV-seropositive.

This rearrangement joins TRBV25-1 to TRBJ2-5, with D possibly TRBD1 on 5 matching bases. The germline V gene has CDR1 MGHDK and CDR2 SYGVNS. This CDR3 region has 12 residues. V was cut by 7 bases and J by 4 bases, with 10 bases left in between. As DNA, the CDR3 is TGTGCCAGCACAGGGTGGGGAGAGACCCAGTACTTC. Its translation: CASTGWGETQYF. The full variable domain, its missing parts supplied by reference TRBV25-1 and TRBJ2-5, is EADIYQTPRYLVIGTGKKITLECSQTMGHDKMYWYQQDPGMELHLIHYSYGVNSTEKGDLSSESTVSRIRTEHFPLTLESARPSHTSQYLCASTGWGETQYFGPGTRLLVL.

This chain joins TRBV19 and TRBJ1-1, with a weak D call TRBD1 (5 bases). Trimming removed 11 bases from V and 5 bases from J, with 18 bases in between. Germline CDR1 reads LNHDA; CDR2 reads SQIVND (reference sequence). This CDR3 comprises 13 residues. The CDR3 bases are TGTGCCTCCTATCGGGGCGCCTGGACTGAAGCTTTCTTT. Translating it yields CASYRGAWTEAFF.

CDR3 nucleotide sequence: TGTGCCAGCAGCTTCGGGGAGACCAATCAGCCCCAGCATTTT. It is translated as CASSFGETNQPQHF. This chain joins TRBV5-4 and TRBJ1-5; D unclear. The germline V gene has CDR1 SGHNT and CDR2 YYREEE (reference sequence). Trimming took off 2 bases at V and 3 bases at J, with 9 bases between the two ends. This CDR3 region has 14 residues.

The chain uses TRBV30 and TRBJ1-1; D is unresolved. V was pared by 2 bases and J by 2 bases, with 3 bases between. The CDR3 is 11 residues long. CDR1 and CDR2 from the germline V gene are GTSNPN and SVGIG (reference sequence). The CDR3 is CAWSYNTEAFF. The CDR3 nucleotides are TGTGCCTGGAGTTATAACACTGAAGCTTTCTTT. The full variable domain, completed using reference TRBV30 and TRBJ1-1, is SQTIHQWPATLVQPVGSPLSLECTVEGTSNPNLYWYRQAAGRGLQLLFYSVGIGQISSEVPQNLSASRPQDRQFILSSKKLLLSDSGFYLCAWSYNTEAFFGQGTRLTVV.

The J gene is TRBJ1-2, the V gene TRBV28, with TRBD1 identical over 8 bases. The CDR3 totals 20 residues. From germline, CDR1 is MDHEN and CDR2 SYDVKM. V dropped 4 bases and J dropped 1; count of bases not matched to a gene: 20. The CDR3 loop reads CASSSPGQGGDSGSNYGYTF. CDR3 in DNA: TGTGCCAGCAGTTCCCCCGGACAGGGTGGAGATTCGGGCAGTAACTATGGCTACACCTTC.

The genes are TRBV5-1 and TRBJ2-5; D is uncertain. CDR3 length: 14 residues. Trimming took 3 bases from V and 4 from J, leaving 13 bases between them. Per germline, CDR1 SGHRS and CDR2 YFSETQ. The CDR3 spells CASSSAGTAETQYF. In DNA form, the CDR3 reads TGCGCCAGCAGCTCGGCAGGAACCGCAGAGACCCAGTACTTC.

The chain employs TRBV9 and TRBJ2-3; maybe TRBD2 (6 bases). V dropped 4 bases and J dropped 2 bases, with 26 bases sitting between them. This CDR3 spans 19 amino acids. Per the germline V gene, CDR1 is SGDLS and CDR2 is YYNGEE. This chain's CDR3 is CASSSGSSAFLDTTDTQYF. In DNA form, the CDR3 reads TGTGCCAGCAGCTCCGGGAGCAGTGCGTTTCTGGATACCACAGATACGCAGTATTTT.

This chain links TRBV2 with TRBJ1-4; TRBD1 aligns across 8 bases. Germline assignment: CDR1 SNHLY and CDR2 FYNNEI. Unmatched junction bases numbered 7, after V lost 4 bases and J lost 3 bases. CDR3 size: 16 residues. The CDR3 region is CASSGQGQSANEKLFF. CDR3 DNA: TGTGCCAGCAGTGGACAGGGGCAATCAGCTAATGAAAAACTGTTTTTT.

The chain uses TRBV6-6 and TRBJ1-5; 7 bases match TRBD1. Germline CDR1 and CDR2: MNHNY and SVGAGI (reference sequence). CDR3 length: 15 amino acids. Trimming removed 6 bases from V and 0 bases from J; junction bases left unmatched: 5. This CDR3 reads CASSTGAHSNQPQHF. CDR3 nucleotide sequence: TGTGCCAGCAGCACAGGGGCGCATAGCAATCAGCCCCAGCATTTT.

V is TRBV5-1 and J is TRBJ2-2, with D possibly matching TRBD2 (5 bases). The CDR3 totals 14 residues. With 5 bases removed from V and 0 bases from J, the gap between germline ends came to 8 bases. Germline V gene lookup returns CDR1 SGHRS and CDR2 YFSETQ. Here the CDR3 reads CASRLSANTGELFF. The DNA of the CDR3 is TGCGCCAGCAGGCTTAGCGCGAACACCGGGGAGCTGTTTTTT. The variable domain in full, completed from reference TRBV5-1 and TRBJ2-2, reads KAGVTQTPRYLIKTRGQQVTLSCSPISGHRSVSWYQQTPGQGLQFLFEYFSETQRNKGNFPGRFSGRQFSNSRSEMNVSTLELGDSALYLCASRLSANTGELFFGEGSRLTVL.

The chain carries TRBV5-8 and TRBJ2-7; TRBD1 aligns across 11 bases. This CDR3 spans 14 amino acids. Germline loops: CDR1 SGHTS, CDR2 YDEGEE. The V gene end was trimmed by 3 bases and the J gene end by 4 bases; junction bases not matched to a gene: 3. The CDR3 spells CASSWTGGGYEQYF. The DNA of the CDR3 is TGTGCCAGCAGCTGGACAGGGGGCGGTTACGAGCAGTACTTC.

The chain couples TRBV2 to TRBJ2-7; D unclear. Deletions cut 4 bases from V and 2 bases from J, with 12 bases between. Germline V gene data show CDR1 as SNHLY and CDR2 as FYNNEI. CDR3 length: 14 amino acids. The CDR3: CASSADGRAYEQYF. CDR3 in DNA: TGTGCCAGCAGTGCAGACGGCAGAGCCTACGAGCAGTACTTC.

The chain carries TRBV2 and TRBJ2-7; a weak D match, TRBD1 (5 bases). This CDR3 has 14 amino acids. The germline CDR1 and CDR2 sequences are SNHLY and FYNNEI. Deletions cut 6 bases from V and 4 bases from J, with 16 bases between. DNA of the CDR3: TGTGCCAGCAGGAGACAGACCTTGGGGTACGAGCAGTACTTC. As protein: CASRRQTLGYEQYF.

CDR3 sequence: CASRKQGPSEKLFF. The CDR3 region has the DNA TGTGCCAGCAGGAAACAGGGCCCCTCTGAAAAACTGTTTTTT. The rearrangement joins TRBV2 to TRBJ1-4, with TRBD1 as a possible D gene (6 bases). Germline values: CDR1 SNHLY, CDR2 FYNNEI. This CDR3 contains 14 residues. The V and J ends lost 6 bases and 7 bases respectively, with 15 bases between them.

This chain connects TRBV6-4 to TRBJ2-1, with D possibly matching TRBD2 (6 bases). Germline CDR1 reads MRHNA; CDR2 reads SNTAGT. Trimming left V 5 bases short and J 0 bases short, with 8 bases between. The CDR3 loop spans 14 amino acids. The CDR3 is CASSPGSSYNEQFF. CDR3 bases: TGTGCCAGCAGTCCCGGGAGCTCCTACAATGAGCAGTTCTTC.

J is TRBJ2-7 and V is TRBV7-8, with D perhaps TRBD1 (6 bases). V gave up 5 bases and J gave up 6 bases, with 14 bases separating them. The CDR3 has 13 residues. Germline values: CDR1 SGHVS, CDR2 FQNEAQ. CDR3 coding DNA: TGTGCCAGCAGCCCACGGACAGTAGGCGAGCAGTACTTC. Its protein product is CASSPRTVGEQYF.

The chain combines TRBV7-6 with TRBJ2-3; weak D call: TRBD1 (5 bases). The CDR3 loop spans 14 amino acids. Germline CDR1 is SGHVS and CDR2 is FNYEAQ. Between the trimmed V and J ends, which lost 6 bases and 0 bases, there was a span of 10 bases. The CDR3, as DNA: TGTGCCAGCAGTGTGACAGCCAGCACAGATACGCAGTATTTT. Its translation is CASSVTASTDTQYF.

This sequence joins TRBV7-9 and TRBJ1-1, with D perhaps TRBD1 (6 bases). Looked up from germline, CDR1 is SEHNR and CDR2 is FQNEAQ (reference sequence). The CDR3 totals 12 residues. The V end was cut by 2 bases, the J end by 10 bases, with 11 bases between. The CDR3: CASSLNRETAFF. DNA of the CDR3: TGTGCCAGCAGCTTAAACAGGGAGACAGCTTTCTTT.

The genes are TRBV5-1 and TRBJ1-3; D is unresolved. Trimming took off 4 bases at V and 2 bases at J, with 10 bases between the two ends. In germline, CDR1 is SGHRS, CDR2 YFSETQ. CDR3 length: 14 residues. The CDR3 loop reads CASSVDAAGNTIYF. The CDR3 coding sequence is TGCGCCAGCAGCGTAGATGCGGCTGGAAACACCATATATTTT. Full variable domain (outside the CDR3, taken from reference TRBV5-1 and TRBJ1-3): KAGVTQTPRYLIKTRGQQVTLSCSPISGHRSVSWYQQTPGQGLQFLFEYFSETQRNKGNFPGRFSGRQFSNSRSEMNVSTLELGDSALYLCASSVDAAGNTIYFGEGSWLTVV.

This chain joins TRBV7-2 and TRBJ1-4; 9 bases match TRBD1. Trimming at V came to 4 bases and at J to 7 bases, leaving 10 bases not matched to a gene. CDR3 length: 16 amino acids. Germline CDR1 SGHTA, CDR2 FQGNSA. Here the CDR3 DNA reads TGTGCCAGCAGCTCGACAACGACAGGGGGAAGTGAAAAACTGTTTTTT. Translated: CASSSTTTGGSEKLFF.

The V call is TRBV20-1, the J call TRBJ2-1; D is unresolved. The CDR3 contains 10 residues. The V and J ends lost 7 bases and 7 bases respectively, with 8 bases between them. Germline V gene lookup returns CDR1 DFQATT and CDR2 SNEGSKA (reference sequence). The CDR3: CSGLGNEQFF. Written as DNA, the CDR3 is TGCAGTGGCCTCGGGAATGAGCAGTTCTTC.

V usage is TRBV29-1 and J usage is TRBJ2-5; 11 bases are a match to TRBD2. Germline V gene data show CDR1 as SQVTM and CDR2 as ANQGSEA. The CDR3 loop spans 13 amino acids. The V and J ends lost 5 bases and 4 bases, in that order; junction bases with no gene match: 3. This chain's CDR3 is CSVNSGRGETQYF. The DNA for the CDR3 is TGCAGCGTTAATAGCGGGAGGGGAGAGACCCAGTACTTC.

CDR3 in DNA: TGTGCCAGCAATTTGAGACAGGAGAACACTGAAGCTTTCTTT. Translation gives CASNLRQENTEAFF. The chain uses TRBV6-1 and TRBJ1-1; maybe TRBD1 (6 bases). This CDR3 comprises 14 residues. Germline CDR1 and CDR2: MNHNS and SASEGT. The V end was cut by 7 bases, the J end by 1 base, with 13 bases between.

The V gene is TRBV4-1, the J gene TRBJ1-2; D is ambiguous. The germline V gene has CDR1 MGHRA and CDR2 YSYEKL. There are 15 residues in the CDR3. Trimming took 4 bases from V and 4 from J, leaving 16 bases between them. CDR3 sequence: CASSPSRTEPYGYTF. The CDR3 DNA reads TGCGCCAGCAGCCCCAGCCGAACAGAGCCCTATGGCTACACCTTC.

The chain employs TRBV4-2 and TRBJ1-5; D is perhaps TRBD1 (6 bases). The V gene lost 1 base and the J gene lost 10 bases, with 23 bases spanning the gap. Per the germline V gene, CDR1 is LGHNA and CDR2 is YNFKEQ. CDR3 length equals 17 residues. This chain's CDR3 is CASSQVRAGADLLPQHF. The CDR3 bases are TGTGCCAGCAGCCAAGTAAGGGCGGGGGCTGACCTGTTACCCCAGCATTTT.

The rearrangement links TRBV5-1 to TRBJ2-1; 7 bases fit TRBD2. Unmatched junction bases numbered 5, after V lost 4 bases and J lost 4 bases. The CDR3 length is 14 residues. Per germline, CDR1 SGHRS and CDR2 YFSETQ. CDR3 sequence reads: CASSRSGTYNEQFF. In nucleotides, the CDR3 is TGCGCCAGCAGCAGGAGCGGGACGTACAATGAGCAGTTCTTC.

This clone is a singleton in its sample. CDR3 sequence (DNA): TGTGCCAGCAGTTTATCCCCCGCCCAAGAGACCCAGTACTTC. Translating gives CASSLSPAQETQYF. The chain is built from TRBV28 and TRBJ2-5; D ambiguous. V lost 1 base to trimming and J lost 1 base, with 7 bases between them. The germline gives CDR1 MDHEN, CDR2 SYDVKM. CDR3 length equals 14 residues.

A few counts support this clone. The CDR3 nucleotides read TGCGCCAGCAGCATCGGACAGGAGAAAGACAACAAACTGTTTTTT. Translated: CASSIGQEKDNKLFF. The chain links TRBV5-1 to TRBJ1-4; 7 nucleotides align to TRBD1. This CDR3 comprises 15 residues. Germline CDR1 reads SGHRS; CDR2 reads YFSETQ. Germline trimming cut 4 bases from V and 11 bases from J; bases unmatched to any gene: 14.

The V gene is TRBV10-3, the J gene TRBJ2-3; no definite D call. V was shortened by 3 bases and J by 2 bases, with 12 bases between the two germline ends. CDR1 is ENHRY and CDR2 is SYGVKD in the germline V gene. CDR3 size: 15 residues. CDR3 amino acids: CAISDELEFTDTQYF. In nucleotides, the CDR3 is TGTGCCATCAGTGATGAATTAGAATTCACAGATACGCAGTATTTT.

The V call is TRBV18, the J call TRBJ2-2; 9 positions agree with TRBD1. J was trimmed by 2 bases and V by 4 bases; bases with no gene match: 5. This CDR3 comprises 16 residues. Germline V gene data show CDR1 as KGHSH and CDR2 as LQKENI. The CDR3 DNA reads TGTGCCAGCTCACGCTGGACAGGGGTAAACACCGGGGAGCTGTTTTTT. Its protein is CASSRWTGVNTGELFF.

The gene calls are TRBV7-9 and TRBJ2-4, with 7 bases aligning to TRBD2. The CDR3 extends over 14 amino acids. The J segment lost 3 bases and the V segment lost 5 bases, leaving 4 bases of the junction unmatched. Germline CDR1 and CDR2: SEHNR and FQNEAQ (reference sequence). In DNA, the CDR3 is TGTGCCAGCAGCCACCGCGGGGGCAAAAACATTCAGTACTTC. This codes for CASSHRGGKNIQYF.